This TCR beta chain is drawn from a study of T-cell reconstitution after alpha-beta-depleted transplantation in children. Overall study findings and caveats: Expanded clones from the graft, numbering several hundred, reportedly supplied alpha-beta T cells about two months after transplant. At one year after transplant, newly produced T cells mostly accounted for T-cell counts and diversity.

The TCRbeta library was prepared with unique molecular identifiers. One entry per CDR3 protein, called by TCRdb with MiXCR from the PCR reads. This table has about 980,000 distinct CDR3 sequences, about 29% appearing once. About this clonotype: Its antigen is as yet unknown.

The CDR3 spans 16 residues. V lost 6 bases to trimming and J lost 5 bases; unmatched junction nucleotides: 12. This chain connects TRBV12-3 or TRBV12-4 to TRBJ1-2; 10 bases fit TRBD1. The origin of this receptor is a boy under three years old who had a stem cell transplant for SCID, so the T cells may come from the graft donor. The material was PBMCs, mostly from graft donor cells, obtained 360 days after TCRalphabeta/CD19-depleted stem cell transplant. CDR3 in amino acids: CASRAGGDRGRYGYTF. For the CDR3, the DNA is TGTGCCAGCAGGGCCGGGGGGGACAGGGGAAGGTATGGCTACACCTTC.